This T cell receptor (beta chain) was sequenced for a study of T cells in Graves' hyperthyroidism and ophthalmopathy. Template material for amplifying TCR beta CDR3 regions consisted of RNA transcripts. HTBI primers were used for first-round RT-PCR of the TCR CDR3. TCRdb used MiXCR to reprocess the multiplex PCR reads, holding one entry per CDR3 protein. Of 210,000 or so distinct CDR3 sequences in the sample, roughly 17% were seen once. CDR3 length: 15 residues. The germline V gene encodes CDR1 MDHEN and CDR2 SYDVKM. With 4 bases clipped from V and 5 bases from J, the junction kept 11 bases outside the gene matches. Many counts were recorded for this clonotype.

The sequence was collected from a man between 50 and 59 years old with Graves' hyperthyroidism. The sample comprised blood. V gene TRBV28 combines with J gene TRBJ2-7, with 7 bases that match TRBD1. The CDR3 coding sequence is TGTGCCAGCAGTTCGCCCAGGGGGTATACGAACGAGCAGTACTTC. Residues: CASSSPRGYTNEQYF.